One sample yielded the 17 T cell receptor beta chains listed below, sequenced in a study of identifying expanded T cells in peripheral blood (dated by TCRdb to between 2018 and 2021). Libraries were made using the immunoSEQ multiplex PCR assay. TCRdb mirrors the immuneACCESS table, restricted to in-frame sequences. Some clones are absent from its copies; in checked studies, under half trace to an unresolved V gene, and the reason for the others is unknown. The sample profile shows more than 70,000 clones; approximately 86% of them were found once. Around 5.6% of the sample is held by the ten biggest clonotypes. The sequencing input was blood. These receptor sequences come from a person aged 18-70 years in good health.

This sequence joins TRBV19 and TRBJ1-2; D is undetermined. The CDR3 length is 12 residues. Germline V CDR1 and CDR2: LNHDA, SQIVND (reference sequence). V lost 3 bases and J lost 4, with 6 bases in between. Here the CDR3 reads CASSISPYGYTF. The CDR3 DNA is TGTGCCAGTAGTATCTCCCCCTATGGCTACACCTTC.

This clone occurred a few times. The J gene is TRBJ2-5, the V gene TRBV7-8; the match to TRBD2 covers 7 bases. Trimming cost V 3 bases and J 5 bases; bases outside gene matches: 15. Germline CDR1 and CDR2: SGHVS and FQNEAQ. The CDR3 sequence is 17 residues long. The CDR3: CASSFSLLTSRKETQYF. Here the CDR3 DNA reads TGTGCCAGCAGCTTTTCCCTATTGACTAGCCGAAAGGAGACCCAGTACTTC. The full variable domain, completed using reference TRBV7-8 and TRBJ2-5, is GAGVSQSPRYKVAKRGQDVALRCDPISGHVSLFWYQQALGQGPEFLTYFQNEAQLDKSGLPSDRFFAERPEGSVSTLKIQRTQQEDSAVYLCASSFSLLTSRKETQYFGPGTRLLVL.

J is TRBJ1-1 and V is TRBV30; D is possibly TRBD1 (5 bases). The CDR3 runs to 12 residues. The germline V gene encodes CDR1 GTSNPN and CDR2 SVGIG (reference sequence). V was clipped by 7 bases and J by 6 bases, with 15 bases between them. The CDR3 DNA sequence: TGTGCCTTGCAGCCGACGGGGCCTGAAGCTTTCTTT. It is translated as CALQPTGPEAFF.

In DNA form, the CDR3 reads TGTGCCAGCAGCGATACTGACAGAAGCACAGATACGCAGTATTTT. Translated, it gives CASSDTDRSTDTQYF. The V call is TRBV7-9, the J call TRBJ2-3; tentative D call: TRBD1 (5 bases). The germline gives CDR1 SEHNR, CDR2 FQNEAQ (reference sequence). This CDR3 is built from 15 residues. V was pared by 5 bases and J by 0 bases, with 12 bases between.

This chain links TRBV18 with TRBJ1-1; a possible D gene is TRBD1 (5 bases). This CDR3 comprises 13 residues. Germline CDR1 KGHSH, CDR2 LQKENI. V was shortened by 6 bases and J by 3 bases, with 11 bases between the two germline ends. The CDR3 sequence: CASSLTRDTEAFF. The CDR3 DNA follows: TGTGCCAGCTCCCTCACCAGGGACACTGAAGCTTTCTTT.

This rearrangement joins TRBV10-2 to TRBJ2-7; no clear D. Germline V gives CDR1 WSHSY, CDR2 SAAADI. Trimming took off 7 bases at V and 5 bases at J, with 27 bases between the two ends. The CDR3 consists of 17 residues. The CDR3: CASTTSPLEKVLDEQYF. DNA of the CDR3: TGCGCCAGCACTACCAGCCCCTTAGAGAAGGTCTTGGACGAGCAGTACTTC.

This clone was seen a few times. This sequence joins TRBV27 and TRBJ1-2; 7 positions agree with TRBD1. This CDR3 comprises 17 residues. The V gene's germline CDR1 is MNHEY and CDR2 SMNVEV (reference sequence). The V gene end was trimmed by 4 bases and the J gene end by 5 bases; junction bases not matched to a gene: 16. The CDR3 nucleotides read TGTGCCAGCAGTTCGTACACAAACAGGGGACGGGAGTATGGCTACACCTTC. It specifies CASSSYTNRGREYGYTF.

This clone was seen a handful of times. The chain combines TRBV19 with TRBJ1-6, with 7 bases identical to TRBD1. CDR3 length: 17 residues. The germline CDR1 and CDR2 sequences are LNHDA and SQIVND (reference sequence). Losses at the gene ends were 5 bases for V and 0 bases for J; bases not matched to a gene: 7. The CDR3 DNA follows: TGTGCCAGTAGTGTGACAGGGCAGAGCTCCTATAATTCACCCCTCCACTTT. Protein: CASSVTGQSSYNSPLHF.

For the CDR3, the DNA is TGTGCCAGCACTAGGGGTCTTACTGCTTCGGAGGGCTACACCTTC. Its translation: CASTRGLTASEGYTF. V gene TRBV2 combines with J gene TRBJ1-2, with D perhaps TRBD1 (5 bases). CDR3 length: 15 residues. Trimming removed 7 bases at V and 8 bases at J, with 23 bases between. CDR1 is SNHLY and CDR2 is FYNNEI in the germline V gene.

Only one count was recorded for this clone. This chain joins TRBV4-3 and TRBJ1-2, with a tentative D call TRBD1 (5 bases). The CDR3 is 16 residues long. Per the germline V gene, CDR1 is LGHNA and CDR2 is YSLEER. V shed 0 bases and J shed 5 bases, with 16 bases lying between them. The CDR3 coding sequence is TGCGCCAGCAGCCAAGATTTTGGCCAGGGCAGTTATGGCTACACCTTC. Translating it yields CASSQDFGQGSYGYTF.

J is TRBJ2-5 and V is TRBV7-2; D may match TRBD1 or TRBD2 (5 bases each). Trimming cost V 6 bases and J 11 bases, with 22 bases left between them. The CDR3 length is 14 residues. Germline V gene lookup returns CDR1 SGHTA and CDR2 FQGNSA. CDR3 DNA sequence: TGTGCCAGCAGACGAATCGGGGACGGGATTCTTCAGTACTTC. This codes for CASRRIGDGILQYF.

The rearrangement joins TRBV15 to TRBJ2-5; no clear D gene. V was clipped by 1 base and J by 3 bases, with 6 bases between them. Germline V gene lookup returns CDR1 LNHNV and CDR2 YYDKDF (reference sequence). This CDR3 has 13 amino acids. The chain's CDR3 is CATSRGSKETQYF. The CDR3 nucleotides read TGTGCCACCAGCAGAGGATCCAAAGAGACCCAGTACTTC.

The V gene is TRBV5-1, the J gene TRBJ2-3; 9 nucleotides agree with TRBD1. With V trimmed by 7 bases and J by 3 bases, 9 bases remained unmatched. Germline V gene data show CDR1 as SGHRS and CDR2 as YFSETQ. The CDR3 loop spans 15 amino acids. The CDR3 sequence is CASDPGTGSTDTQYF. The CDR3 coding sequence is TGCGCCAGCGATCCCGGGACAGGGAGTACAGATACGCAGTATTTT.

The chain recombines TRBV19 with TRBJ1-6; D possibly corresponds to TRBD1 (5 bases). CDR3 size: 17 residues. V was clipped by 6 bases and J by 3 bases, with 18 bases between them. Germline lookup yields CDR1 LNHDA and CDR2 SQIVND (reference sequence). The CDR3 coding sequence is TGTGCCAGTAGGACACAGGCGGCTAGGGGCTATAATTCACCCCTCCACTTT. Translation: CASRTQAARGYNSPLHF.

This sequence joins TRBV7-9 and TRBJ2-7, with D possibly being TRBD1 (6 bases). The V gene's germline CDR1 is SEHNR and CDR2 FQNEAQ (reference sequence). Trimming stripped 4 bases from V and 0 bases from J, with 10 bases between. This CDR3 spans 14 amino acids. CDR3 residues: CASSSGQSSYEQYF. The CDR3 bases are TGTGCCAGCAGCTCTGGACAGAGCTCCTACGAGCAGTACTTC.

V gene TRBV21-1 combines with J gene TRBJ1-4. TRBV21-1 is a pseudogene. There are 14 residues in the CDR3. The CDR3 loop is CASSKGEGNRGLFF. CDR3 nucleotide sequence: TGTGCCAGCAGCAAAGGGGAGGGGAATCGGGGACTGTTTTTT.

The chain uses TRBV6-6 and TRBJ1-5, with a possible D match to TRBD1 (5 bases). V was pared by 4 bases and J by 2 bases, with 12 bases between. CDR1 is MNHNY, CDR2 SVGAGI, per germline (reference sequence). The CDR3 contains 15 residues. The CDR3 coding sequence is TGTGCCAGCAGTTCCCCGGGGGGGGGCAATCAGCCCCAGCATTTT. This gives the protein CASSSPGGGNQPQHF.